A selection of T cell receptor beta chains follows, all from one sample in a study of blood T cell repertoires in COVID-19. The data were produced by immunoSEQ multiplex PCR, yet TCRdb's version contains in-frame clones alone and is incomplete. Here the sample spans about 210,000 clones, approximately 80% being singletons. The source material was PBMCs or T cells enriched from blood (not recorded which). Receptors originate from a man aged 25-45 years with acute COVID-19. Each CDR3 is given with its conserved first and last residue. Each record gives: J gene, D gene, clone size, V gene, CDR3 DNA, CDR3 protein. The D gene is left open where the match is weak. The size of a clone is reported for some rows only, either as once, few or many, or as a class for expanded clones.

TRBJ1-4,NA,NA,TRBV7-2,TGTGCCAGCAGCTTAGGGGCAGGGATGAGAGAAAAACTGTTTTTT,CASSLGAGMREKLFF
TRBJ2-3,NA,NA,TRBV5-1,TGCGCCAGCAGCAGACAGTCCTGGGCGGCAGATACGCAGTATTTT,CASSRQSWAADTQYF
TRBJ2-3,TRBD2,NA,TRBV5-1,TGCGCCAGCAGCCCTAGCGGGGGGGTGGTTGGCACAGATACGCAGTATTTT,CASSPSGGVVGTDTQYF
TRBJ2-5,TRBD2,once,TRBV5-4,TGTGCCAGCACCCCGGGGATAGCGGGGGACCGAGAGACCCAGTACTTC,CASTPGIAGDRETQYF
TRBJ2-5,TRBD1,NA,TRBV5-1,TGCGCCAGCAGCTATGGACAGGGGCGGAGGGAGACCCAGTACTTC,CASSYGQGRRETQYF
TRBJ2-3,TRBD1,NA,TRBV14,TGTGCCAGCAGCCCTAGGACAGGGGTGACAGATACGCAGTATTTT,CASSPRTGVTDTQYF
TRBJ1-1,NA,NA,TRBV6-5,TGTGCCAGCAGTTACTGGCAGGTTGACACTGAAGCTTTCTTT,CASSYWQVDTEAFF
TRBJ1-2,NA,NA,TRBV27,TGTGCCAGCAGTCCCCGGGGAGGGGGCTATGGCTACACCTTC,CASSPRGGGYGYTF
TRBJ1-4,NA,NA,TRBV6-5,TGTGCCAGCAGTAGAGGGCGTGAAAAACTGTTTTTT,CASSRGREKLFF
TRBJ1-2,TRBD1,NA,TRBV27,TGTGCCAGCAGTGAGGGACAGGGGATGGACGGCTACACCTTC,CASSEGQGMDGYTF
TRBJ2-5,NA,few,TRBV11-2,TGTGCCAGCAGTCAGGGGCCGGGACACGAGAAGACCCAGTACTTC,CASSQGPGHEKTQYF
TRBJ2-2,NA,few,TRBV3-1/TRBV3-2,TGTGCCAGCAGCCAAGCAGGCAGGGGCCTGAACACCGGGGAGCTGTTTTTT,CASSQAGRGLNTGELFF
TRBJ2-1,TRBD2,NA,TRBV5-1,TGCGCCAGCAGCTTGAAACTAGCGGCTTACAATGAGCAGTTCTTC,CASSLKLAAYNEQFF
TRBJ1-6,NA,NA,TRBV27,TGTGCCAGCAAGTACCAGGTTAATTCACCCCTCCACTTT,CASKYQVNSPLHF
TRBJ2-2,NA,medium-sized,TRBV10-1,TGCGCCAGCAGTGAGTCTAGCCACACCGGGGAGCTGTTTTTT,CASSESSHTGELFF
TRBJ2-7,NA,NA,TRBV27,TGTGCCAGCAGTTTATTGGGGAGGAACGAGCAGTACTTC,CASSLLGRNEQYF
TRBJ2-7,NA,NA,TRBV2,TGTGCCAGCAGTTCTGGACCGGGAGCAACCTCCGAGCAGTACTTC,CASSSGPGATSEQYF
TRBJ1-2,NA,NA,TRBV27,TGTGCCAGCAGTTACTCCGGGAGCTATGGCTACACCTTC,CASSYSGSYGYTF
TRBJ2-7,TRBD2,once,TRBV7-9,TGTGCCAGCAGCCCGGGGGGGCCGTACGAGCAGTACTTC,CASSPGGPYEQYF
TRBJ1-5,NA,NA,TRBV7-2,TGTGCCAGCAGCTTCAGGGGCGGTCAGCCCCAGCATTTT,CASSFRGGQPQHF
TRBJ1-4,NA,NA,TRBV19,TGTGCCAGTAGTATCGCGGGGGCAAATGAAAAACTGTTTTTT,CASSIAGANEKLFF
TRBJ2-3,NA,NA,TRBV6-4,TGTGCCAGCAGTGACCCCCCACAGGATCCGATCACAGATACGCAGTATTTT,CASSDPPQDPITDTQYF
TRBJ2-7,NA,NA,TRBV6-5,TGTGCCAGCAGTTATTTTAACGAGCAGTACTTC,CASSYFNEQYF
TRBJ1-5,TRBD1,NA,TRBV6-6,TGTGCCAGCAGTCCCCAGGGGACAGGGGTAGAAGGGCAGCCCCAGCATTTT,CASSPQGTGVEGQPQHF
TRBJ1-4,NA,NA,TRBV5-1,TGCGCCAGCAGCTTGATGAGCACAGGGAATGAAAAACTGTTTTTT,CASSLMSTGNEKLFF
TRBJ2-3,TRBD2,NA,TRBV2,TGTGCCAGCAGGGGACTAGGGGCCGAGGCGCAGTATTTT,CASRGLGAEAQYF
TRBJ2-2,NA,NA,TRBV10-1,TGCGCCAGCAGCCAACTCCTCAACACCGGGGAGCTGTTTTTT,CASSQLLNTGELFF
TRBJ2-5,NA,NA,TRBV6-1,TGTGCCAGCAGTGAATTTGGCGAGACCCAGTACTTC,CASSEFGETQYF
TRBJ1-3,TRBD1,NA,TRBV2,TGTGCCAGCAGCCCGGACAGGTCCTCTGGAAACACCATATATTTT,CASSPDRSSGNTIYF
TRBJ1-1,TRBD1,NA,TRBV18,TGTGCCAGCTCACCAGGGACAGGGGTGTTTTCTGAAGCTTTCTTT,CASSPGTGVFSEAFF
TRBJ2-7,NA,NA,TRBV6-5,TGTGCCAGCAGCGCAGGAGGGACCTACGAGCAGTACTTC,CASSAGGTYEQYF
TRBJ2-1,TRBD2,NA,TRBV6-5,TGTGCCATCTTGGGGCTAGCGGGCGAGCAGTTCTTC,CAILGLAGEQFF
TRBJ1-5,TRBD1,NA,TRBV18,TGTGCCAGCTCACCACCCCGGACAGGGCATAGCAATCAGCCCCAGCATTTT,CASSPPRTGHSNQPQHF
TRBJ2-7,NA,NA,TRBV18,TGTGCCAGCTCACCACCCCGTGGAGGGGACGTTTACGAGCAGTACTTC,CASSPPRGGDVYEQYF
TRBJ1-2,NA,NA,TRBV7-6,TGTGCCAGCAGCTTATCAGAGGGTTCCGGCTACACCTTC,CASSLSEGSGYTF
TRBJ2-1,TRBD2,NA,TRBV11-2,TGTGCCAGCAGCTTAGGGCGGGGGGGATACAATGAGCAGTTCTTC,CASSLGRGGYNEQFF
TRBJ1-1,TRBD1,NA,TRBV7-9,TGTGCCAGCAGCTTACCAACAGGGGACACTGAAGCTTTCTTT,CASSLPTGDTEAFF
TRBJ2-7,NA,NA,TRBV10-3,TGTGCCATCAGTGAGACACAGGGTGCGAACTCCTACGAGCAGTACTTC,CAISETQGANSYEQYF
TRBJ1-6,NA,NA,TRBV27,TGTGCCAGCAGTTTGGGGAGGACCAGACTCTATAATTCACCCCTCCACTTT,CASSLGRTRLYNSPLHF
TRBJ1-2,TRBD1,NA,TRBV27,TGTGCCAGCAAAAAACAGGGGGCGGACTATGGCTACACCTTC,CASKKQGADYGYTF
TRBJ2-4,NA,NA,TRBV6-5,TGTGCCAGCAGTGACTCGTGGTTGGCTAGCGAGTACTTC,CASSDSWLASEYF
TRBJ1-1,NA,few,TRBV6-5,TGTGCCAGCAGTTACTCTCAGGTACGGACTGAAGCTTTCTTT,CASSYSQVRTEAFF
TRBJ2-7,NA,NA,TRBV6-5,TGTGCCAGCGGTCCGGGACAAAACTACGAGCAGTACTTC,CASGPGQNYEQYF
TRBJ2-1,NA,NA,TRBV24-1,TGTGCCACCAGTGATGCGAAAAGAGGCCATGAGCAGTTCTTC,CATSDAKRGHEQFF
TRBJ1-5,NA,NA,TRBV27,TGTGCCAGCAGTGGGACACGATATCAGCCCCAGCATTTT,CASSGTRYQPQHF
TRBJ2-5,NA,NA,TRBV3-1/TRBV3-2,TGTGCCAGCAGCGCCCAGGGAACGTCCCAGTACTTC,CASSAQGTSQYF
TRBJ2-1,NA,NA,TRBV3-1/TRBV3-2,TGTGCCAGCAGCCAAGATGGAGCTGGGGGCGGAACGGGCAATGAGCAGTTCTTC,CASSQDGAGGGTGNEQFF
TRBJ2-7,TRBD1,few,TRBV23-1,TGCGCCAGCAGTCAATCTGGACAGGGGGCGACCCACGAGCAGTACTTC,CASSQSGQGATHEQYF
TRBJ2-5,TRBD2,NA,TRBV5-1,TGCGCCAGCAGCTTGCCGGGGGGGGCAGAGACCCAGTACTTC,CASSLPGGAETQYF
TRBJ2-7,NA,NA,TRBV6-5,TGTGCCAGCAGTTACTCTGCGGGGAGCTCCTACGAGCAGTACTTC,CASSYSAGSSYEQYF
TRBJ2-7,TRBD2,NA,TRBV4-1,TGCGCCAGCAGCCAAGACCCCCCCGGGGGGAACTCGTACGAGCAGTACTTC,CASSQDPPGGNSYEQYF